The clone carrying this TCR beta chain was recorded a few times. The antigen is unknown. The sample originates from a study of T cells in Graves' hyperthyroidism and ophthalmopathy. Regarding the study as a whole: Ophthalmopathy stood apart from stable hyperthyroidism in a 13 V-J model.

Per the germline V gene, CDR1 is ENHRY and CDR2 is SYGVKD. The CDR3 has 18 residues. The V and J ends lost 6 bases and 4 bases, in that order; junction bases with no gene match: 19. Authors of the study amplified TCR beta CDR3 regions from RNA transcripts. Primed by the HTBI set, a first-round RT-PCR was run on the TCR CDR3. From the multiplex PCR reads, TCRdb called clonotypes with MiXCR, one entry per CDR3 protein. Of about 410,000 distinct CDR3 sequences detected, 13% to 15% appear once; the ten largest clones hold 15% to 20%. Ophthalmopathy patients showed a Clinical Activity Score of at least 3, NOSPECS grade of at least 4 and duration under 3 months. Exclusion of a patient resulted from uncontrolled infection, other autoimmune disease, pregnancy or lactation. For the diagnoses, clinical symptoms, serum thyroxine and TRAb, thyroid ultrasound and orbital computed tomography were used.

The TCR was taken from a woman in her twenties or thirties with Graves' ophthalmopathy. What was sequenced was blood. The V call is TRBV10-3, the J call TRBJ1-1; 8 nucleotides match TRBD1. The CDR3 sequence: CAIRVSMDRASFGTEAFF. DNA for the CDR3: TGTGCCATCAGAGTCTCAATGGACAGGGCATCCTTCGGCACTGAAGCTTTCTTT.